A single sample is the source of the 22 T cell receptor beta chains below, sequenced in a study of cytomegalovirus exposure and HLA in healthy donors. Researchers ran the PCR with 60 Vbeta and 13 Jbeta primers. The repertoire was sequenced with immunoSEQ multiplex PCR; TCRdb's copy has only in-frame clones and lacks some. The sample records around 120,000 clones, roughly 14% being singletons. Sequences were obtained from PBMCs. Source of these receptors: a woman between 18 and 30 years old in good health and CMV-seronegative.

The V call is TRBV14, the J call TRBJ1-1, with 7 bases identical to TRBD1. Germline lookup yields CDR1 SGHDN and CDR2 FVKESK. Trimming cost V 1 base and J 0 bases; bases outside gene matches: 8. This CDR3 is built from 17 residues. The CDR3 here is CASSQGLGTVMNTEAFF. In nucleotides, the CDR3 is TGTGCCAGCAGCCAAGGTCTCGGGACAGTCATGAACACTGAAGCTTTCTTT.

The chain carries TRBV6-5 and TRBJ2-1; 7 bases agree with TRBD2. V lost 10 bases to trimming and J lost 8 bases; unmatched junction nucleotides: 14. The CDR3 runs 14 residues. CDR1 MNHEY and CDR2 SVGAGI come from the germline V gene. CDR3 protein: CATSGGKRGDEQFF. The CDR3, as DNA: TGTGCCACTAGCGGAGGGAAACGTGGGGATGAGCAGTTCTTC.

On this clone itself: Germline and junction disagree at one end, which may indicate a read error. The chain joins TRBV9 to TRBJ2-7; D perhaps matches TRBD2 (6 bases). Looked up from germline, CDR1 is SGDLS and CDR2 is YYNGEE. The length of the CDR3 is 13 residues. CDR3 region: CASSVAGGDEKYF. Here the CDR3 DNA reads TGTGCCAGCAGCGTTGCCGGGGGAGACGAGAAGTACTTC. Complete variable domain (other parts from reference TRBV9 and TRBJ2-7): DSGVTQTPKHLITATGQRVTLRCSPRSGDLSVYWYQQSLDQGLQFLIQYYNGEERAKGNILERFSAQQFPDLHSELNLSSLELGDSALYFCASSVAGGDEKYFGPGTRLTVT.

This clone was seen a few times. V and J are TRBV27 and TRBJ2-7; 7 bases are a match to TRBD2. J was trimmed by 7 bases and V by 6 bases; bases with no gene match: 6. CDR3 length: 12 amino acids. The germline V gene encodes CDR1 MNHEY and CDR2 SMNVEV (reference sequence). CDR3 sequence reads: CASSPMGGEQYF. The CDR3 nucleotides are TGTGCCAGCAGCCCTATGGGGGGGGAGCAGTACTTC.

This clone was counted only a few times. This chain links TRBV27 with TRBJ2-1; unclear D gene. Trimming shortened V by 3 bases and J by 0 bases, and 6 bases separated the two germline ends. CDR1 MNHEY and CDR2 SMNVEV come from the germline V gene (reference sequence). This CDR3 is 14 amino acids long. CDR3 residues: CASSFQDSYNEQFF. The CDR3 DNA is TGTGCCAGCAGTTTTCAGGACTCCTACAATGAGCAGTTCTTC.

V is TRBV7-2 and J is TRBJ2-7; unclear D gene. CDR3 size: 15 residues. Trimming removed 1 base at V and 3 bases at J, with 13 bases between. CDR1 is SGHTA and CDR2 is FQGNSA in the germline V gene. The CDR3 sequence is CASSLGPSQDYEQYF. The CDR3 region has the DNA TGTGCCAGCAGCTTAGGGCCCTCTCAAGACTACGAGCAGTACTTC.

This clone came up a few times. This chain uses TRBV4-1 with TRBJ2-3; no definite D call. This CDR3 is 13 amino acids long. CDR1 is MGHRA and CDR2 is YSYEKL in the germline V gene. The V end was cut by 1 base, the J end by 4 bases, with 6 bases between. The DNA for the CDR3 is TGCGCCAGCAGCCAAGTAGTATCAGATACGCAGTATTTT. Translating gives CASSQVVSDTQYF.

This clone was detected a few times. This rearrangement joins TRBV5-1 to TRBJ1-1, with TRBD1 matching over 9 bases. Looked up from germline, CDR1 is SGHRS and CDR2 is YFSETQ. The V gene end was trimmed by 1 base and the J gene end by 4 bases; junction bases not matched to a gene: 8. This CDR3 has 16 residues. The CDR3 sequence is CASSLTGGAPGTEAFF. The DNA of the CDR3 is TGCGCCAGCAGCTTGACAGGGGGCGCCCCGGGCACTGAAGCTTTCTTT.

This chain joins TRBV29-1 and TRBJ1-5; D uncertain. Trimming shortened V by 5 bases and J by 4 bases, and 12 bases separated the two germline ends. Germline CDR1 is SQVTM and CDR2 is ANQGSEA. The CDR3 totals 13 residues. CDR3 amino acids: CSVSGQANQPQHF. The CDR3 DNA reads TGCAGCGTTAGCGGGCAGGCAAATCAGCCCCAGCATTTT.

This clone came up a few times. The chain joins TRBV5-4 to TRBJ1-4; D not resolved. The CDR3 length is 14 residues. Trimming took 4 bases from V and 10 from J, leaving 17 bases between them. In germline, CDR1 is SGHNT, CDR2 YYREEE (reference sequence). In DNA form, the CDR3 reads TGTGCCAGCAGCCCCGGGGTCGAAGGGAGAAAACTGTTTTTT. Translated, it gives CASSPGVEGRKLFF. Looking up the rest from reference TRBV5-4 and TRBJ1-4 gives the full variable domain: ETGVTQSPTHLIKTRGQQVTLRCSSQSGHNTVSWYQQALGQGPQFIFQYYREEENGRGNFPPRFSGLQFPNYSSELNVNALELDDSALYLCASSPGVEGRKLFFGSGTQLSVL.

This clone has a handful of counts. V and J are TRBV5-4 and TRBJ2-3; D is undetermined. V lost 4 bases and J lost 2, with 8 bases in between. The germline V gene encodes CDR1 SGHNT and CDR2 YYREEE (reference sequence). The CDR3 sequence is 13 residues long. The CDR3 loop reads CASSPDYTDTQYF. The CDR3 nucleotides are TGTGCCAGCAGCCCAGATTACACAGATACGCAGTATTTT.

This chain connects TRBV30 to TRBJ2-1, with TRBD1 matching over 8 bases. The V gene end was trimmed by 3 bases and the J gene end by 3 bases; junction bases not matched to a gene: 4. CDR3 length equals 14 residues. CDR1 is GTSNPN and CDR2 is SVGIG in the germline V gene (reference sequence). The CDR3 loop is CAWSPGTGYNEQFF. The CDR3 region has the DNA TGTGCCTGGAGCCCAGGGACAGGCTACAATGAGCAGTTCTTC. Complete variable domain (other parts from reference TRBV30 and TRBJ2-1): SQTIHQWPATLVQPVGSPLSLECTVEGTSNPNLYWYRQAAGRGLQLLFYSVGIGQISSEVPQNLSASRPQDRQFILSSKKLLLSDSGFYLCAWSPGTGYNEQFFGPGTRLTVL.

This chain's CDR3 is CASSLRRVTYEQYF. The CDR3 DNA reads TGTGCCAGCAGTTTGAGGCGGGTCACCTACGAGCAGTACTTC. The V and J genes are TRBV28 and TRBJ2-7; possibly TRBD2 for D (5 bases). Looked up from germline, CDR1 is MDHEN and CDR2 is SYDVKM. Trimming shortened V by 3 bases and J by 2 bases, and 11 bases separated the two germline ends. The CDR3 is 14 amino acids.

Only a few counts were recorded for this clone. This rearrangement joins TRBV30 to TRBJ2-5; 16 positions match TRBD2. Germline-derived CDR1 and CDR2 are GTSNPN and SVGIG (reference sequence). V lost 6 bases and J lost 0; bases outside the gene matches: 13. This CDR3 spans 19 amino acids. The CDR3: CACMPTGLAGGRYQETQYF. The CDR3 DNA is TGTGCCTGTATGCCGACGGGACTAGCGGGGGGGAGGTACCAAGAGACCCAGTACTTC.

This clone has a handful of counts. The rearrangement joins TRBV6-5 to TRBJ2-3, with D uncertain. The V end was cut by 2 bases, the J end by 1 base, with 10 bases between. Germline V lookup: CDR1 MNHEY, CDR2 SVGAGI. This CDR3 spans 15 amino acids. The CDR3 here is CASSYRQRCTDTQYF. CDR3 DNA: TGTGCCAGCAGTTACAGGCAGCGATGCACAGATACGCAGTATTTT.

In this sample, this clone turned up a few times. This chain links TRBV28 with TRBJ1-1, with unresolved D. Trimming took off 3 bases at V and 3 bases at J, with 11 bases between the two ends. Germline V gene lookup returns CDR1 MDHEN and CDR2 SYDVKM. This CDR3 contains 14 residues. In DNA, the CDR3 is TGTGCCAGCAGTTTGGGCGGGGTGGACACTGAAGCTTTCTTT. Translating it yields CASSLGGVDTEAFF.

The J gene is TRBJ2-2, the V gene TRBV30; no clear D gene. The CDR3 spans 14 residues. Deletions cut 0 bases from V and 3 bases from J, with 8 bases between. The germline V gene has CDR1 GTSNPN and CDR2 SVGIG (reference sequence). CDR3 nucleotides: TGTGCCTGGAGTGTATCCAGGTACACCGGGGAGCTGTTTTTT. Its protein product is CAWSVSRYTGELFF.

DNA of the CDR3: TGTGCCAGCAGTGAAGCTAGCGGGGGGGCCGAAGAGCAGTTCTTC. Amino acid sequence: CASSEASGGAEEQFF. V gene TRBV6-1 combines with J gene TRBJ2-1; TRBD2 agrees at 11 bases. V lost 0 bases, J lost 10 bases, and 5 bases stayed unmatched. This CDR3 is built from 15 residues. Germline V lookup: CDR1 MNHNS, CDR2 SASEGT.

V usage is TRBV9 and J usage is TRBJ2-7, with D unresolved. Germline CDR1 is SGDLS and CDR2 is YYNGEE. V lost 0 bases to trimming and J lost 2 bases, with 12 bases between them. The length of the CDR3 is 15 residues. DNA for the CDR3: TGTGCCAGCAGCGTAGATGTCTCATCTACCTACGAGCAGTACTTC. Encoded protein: CASSVDVSSTYEQYF.

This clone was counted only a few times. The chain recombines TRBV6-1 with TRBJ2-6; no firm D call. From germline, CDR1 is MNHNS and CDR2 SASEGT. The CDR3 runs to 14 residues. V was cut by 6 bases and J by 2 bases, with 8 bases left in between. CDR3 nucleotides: TGTGCCAGCAGCAACATAACTGGGGCCAACGTCCTGACTTTC. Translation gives CASSNITGANVLTF.

CDR3 sequence (DNA): TGTGCCAGCAGCTCGATCACAGGGGGCACTTCACCCCTCCACTTT. The encoded protein is CASSSITGGTSPLHF. J is TRBJ1-6 and V is TRBV5-6; 9 bases map to TRBD1. Trimming removed 3 bases from V and 9 bases from J; junction bases left unmatched: 7. CDR1 and CDR2 (germline): SGHDT, YYEEEE. This CDR3 is 15 amino acids long.

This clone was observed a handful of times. The CDR3 nucleotides read TGTGCCAGCAGCCCCCGGCAGGGGCTTTCGGCCTATGGCTACACCTTC. The encoded protein is CASSPRQGLSAYGYTF. This chain links TRBV9 with TRBJ1-2, with D possibly TRBD1 on 6 matching bases. CDR3 length: 16 amino acids. V was clipped by 4 bases and J by 4 bases, with 20 bases between them. CDR1 and CDR2 (germline): SGDLS, YYNGEE.